The clone carrying this T cell receptor (beta chain) was counted between two and nine times. Its antigen is not known. V lost 7 bases and J lost 5, with 9 bases in between. CDR3 length: 11 residues. Germline V gene lookup returns CDR1 SNHLY and CDR2 FYNNEI. This sample stems from a study of cytomegalovirus exposure and HLA in healthy donors. The primer mix had 60 Vbeta and 13 Jbeta primers. Clones were read by immunoSEQ multiplex PCR, and TCRdb kept only the in-frame ones, dropping some. The table includes 99,000 or so clones, around 9.1% detected once. Study-wide results and caveats: A later analysis reportedly identified an Asian-associated ancestry cluster as carrying fewer N-insertions than the approximately 670-donor mean.

The sample comprised PBMCs. The chain joins TRBV2 to TRBJ2-7; D is possibly TRBD1 (5 bases). This clonotype originated in a man aged 40-55 years in good health and CMV-seropositive. This chain's CDR3 is CASIQGDEQYF. The CDR3 bases are TGTGCCAGCATACAAGGGGACGAGCAGTACTTC.